This T cell receptor beta chain stems from a study of T-cell memory formation after mild COVID-19. As for the study in general: TCR clusters were largely donor specific. Findings of the study overall: Contracting clones from day 15 to 85 showed balanced CD4/CD8; later expanders favored CD4+. Chiefly within CM and EM were the contracting CD4+ clones; CD8+ ones were within EMRA.

The CDR3 spans 16 residues. Trimming removed 5 bases from V and 0 bases from J, with 17 bases in between. Germline V gene lookup returns CDR1 SEHNR and CDR2 FQNEAQ (reference sequence). On this clonotype itself: Antigen unknown.

UMIs and sample barcodes were carried by the TCR alpha and TCR beta cDNA libraries that 5'RACE produced using constant-segment primers. MiXCR, run by TCRdb on the 5' RACE reads, gives a single entry per CDR3 protein. The sample carries around 390,000 distinct CDR3 sequences, around a sixth recorded once. The sample consisted of PBMCs or a T cell subset sorted from them (not recorded which). The TCR originated in a man between 18 and 29 years old who had mild COVID-19 (a few samples of this study predate the infection). Cell type and time point are not known. The chain couples TRBV7-9 to TRBJ2-7; D might be TRBD2 (7 bases). CDR3 bases: TGTGCCAGCAGCGTAGTGAGGGGGGGAAGCTCCTACGAGCAGTACTTC. It encodes CASSVVRGGSSYEQYF. The whole variable domain, filled in from reference TRBV7-9 and TRBJ2-7, reads DTGVSQNPRHKITKRGQNVTFRCDPISEHNRLYWYRQTLGQGPEFLTYFQNEAQLEKSRLLSDRFSAERPKGSFSTLEIQRTEQGDSAMYLCASSVVRGGSSYEQYFGPGTRLTVT.